These T cell receptor beta chains were read from a single sample in a study of response to subunit inactivated influenza vaccine. Each CDR3 protein is one row after TCRdb ran MiXCR on the RT-PCR reads. The sample lists around 570,000 distinct CDR3 sequences, roughly 10% occurring once. The same data also contributed to another study, on T cells expressing NK-cell markers.

The material sequenced was PBMCs from blood, taken on the day of vaccination. The receptors originated from a man aged 50 or older who received an inactivated influenza vaccine. CDR3s include the opening cysteine and the closing phenylalanine or tryptophan. Rows give clone size only sometimes, using once, few, many, or a class for an expanded clone.

clone_size | v_call | cdr3_aa
. | TRBV7-2 | CASSFGGVADTQYF
. | TRBV4-1 | CASSQDKGLAGSNTGELFF
. | TRBV20-1 | CSAKRQAENTGELFF
. | TRBV6-5 | CASRSGRLEYF
few | TRBV21-1 | CASSYDPSNQPQHF
. | TRBV4-3 | CASSQVGPTSYEQYF
few | TRBV12-3/TRBV12-4 | CASRSMGLSYNEQFF
. | TRBV29-1 | CSVGTGTSTDTQYF
. | TRBV7-2 | CASRGIQGANVLTF
few | TRBV27 | CASRAQGASTEAFF
few | TRBV20-1 | CSARWTSGTADTQYF
. | TRBV28 | CAAQGTGVSNQPQHF
many | TRBV2 | CASSKRLNTEAFF
few | TRBV5-1 | CASSFWTGGNIQYF
. | TRBV18 | CASSSTRAGGPETQYF
. | TRBV6-1 | CASTKQSSYNEQFF
few | TRBV14 | CASSQTGGEDEQYF
many | TRBV12-3/TRBV12-4 | CASSMRTAGYTIYF
. | TRBV5-5 | CASSYDWNNEQFF
. | TRBV5-1 | CASSLGIFYEQYF
many | TRBV6-2/TRBV6-3 | CASSYSGLYEQYF
. | TRBV7-2 | CASSVNRGSGNTIYF
. | TRBV5-1 | CASSLELAGGYYEQYF
. | TRBV29-1 | CSGTGGLGEQYF
many | TRBV5-1 | CASRASSGREGDEQFF
. | TRBV5-1 | CASSLRARGTDTQYF
few | TRBV5-4 | CASSYYSGTTSYNEQFF
few | TRBV6-1 | CASTSEKDYEQYF
few | TRBV12-3/TRBV12-4 | CASSLAGGFYEQYF
. | TRBV7-9 | CASSSIQGALVSPLHF
few | TRBV2 | CASSVRGPGNEKLFF
many | TRBV7-9 | CASSLTRSTEAFF
few | TRBV3-1 | CASSQVSTISGSSYNEQFF